This T cell receptor beta chain was found in a study of PD-1 blockade in classical Hodgkin lymphoma. Study in general: Intravenous infusions of nivolumab 3 mg/kg reached patients every 2 weeks. Findings and caveats of the study: By cycle point C4D1, TCR diversity had risen significantly in CD4+ cells (but not CD8+ cells).

This clone was picked up a small number of times. Its antigen is as yet unknown. Germline V gene sequence: CDR1 MNHEY, CDR2 SVGAGI. The V and J ends lost 4 bases and 2 bases, in that order; junction bases with no gene match: 5. The CDR3 is 14 residues long. Clones were sequenced by immunoSEQ multiplex PCR, and TCRdb holds only the in-frame ones, with some missing. The data show about 30,000 clones, roughly 87% seen once. No patient escaped relapse after autologous stem cell transplantation, and brentuximab vedotin exposure varied. Magnetic negative selection served to purify CD4+ T cells out of PBMCs that had been thawed. Relapsed/refractory classical Hodgkin lymphoma patients had complete, partial or progressive responses.

The clonotype originates from a human donor with classical Hodgkin lymphoma. The chain carries TRBV6-5 and TRBJ2-7, with 7 positions matching TRBD2. This sample comprised CD4+ T cells from blood, obtained at baseline. The CDR3 DNA follows: TGTGCCAGCAGTTCCCTTCGGGAGGCCTACGAGCAGTACTTC. It encodes CASSSLREAYEQYF.